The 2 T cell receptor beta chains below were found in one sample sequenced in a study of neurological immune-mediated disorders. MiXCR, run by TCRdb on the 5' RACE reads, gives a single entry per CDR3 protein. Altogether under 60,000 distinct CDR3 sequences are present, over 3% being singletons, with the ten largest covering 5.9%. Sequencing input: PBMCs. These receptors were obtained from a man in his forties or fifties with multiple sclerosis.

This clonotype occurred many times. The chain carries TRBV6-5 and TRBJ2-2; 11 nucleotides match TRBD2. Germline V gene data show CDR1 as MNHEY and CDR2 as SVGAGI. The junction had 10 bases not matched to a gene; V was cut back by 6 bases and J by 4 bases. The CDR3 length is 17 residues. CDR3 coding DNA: TGTGCCAGCAGGTTCCTAGCGGGGGGCCCCGTCACCGGGGAGCTGTTTTTT. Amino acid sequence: CASRFLAGGPVTGELFF.

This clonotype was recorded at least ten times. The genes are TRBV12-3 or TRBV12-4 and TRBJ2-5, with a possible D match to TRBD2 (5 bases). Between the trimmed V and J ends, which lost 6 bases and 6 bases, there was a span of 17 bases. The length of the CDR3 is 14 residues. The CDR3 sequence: CASSPGPAGQTQYF. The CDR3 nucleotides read TGTGCCAGCAGCCCCGGACCGGCGGGTCAGACCCAGTACTTC.